This entry is about one TCR beta chain. The antigen remains unidentified. The data were taken from a study of cytomegalovirus exposure and HLA in healthy donors. About the study: Among the 300 to 450 genotyped donors, approximately 82% were placed in the Caucasian-associated ancestry cluster. Findings and limits, study-wide: Follow-up analysis later connected one missense variant in DCLRE1C with trimming of TCR beta V- and J-genes. Most subjects' HLA-A and HLA-B alleles were reportedly predicted from TCR beta sequences. The authors listed 150 or so TCR beta chains as cytomegalovirus-associated.

Germline CDR1 reads SGHRS; CDR2 reads YFSETQ. The CDR3 runs 12 residues. Trimming took 4 bases from V and 8 from J, leaving 9 bases between them. The PCR made use of 60 Vbeta and 13 Jbeta primers. Clones were sequenced by immunoSEQ multiplex PCR, and TCRdb holds only the in-frame ones, with some missing. The table lists roughly 120,000 clones, approximately 80% of them singletons. Source material: PBMCs. The rearrangement links TRBV5-1 to TRBJ1-4; D is uncertain. The sequence derives from a woman younger than 45 in good health and CMV-seronegative. The CDR3 region is CASSPPAEKLFF. The CDR3 coding sequence is TGCGCCAGCAGCCCCCCCGCGGAAAAACTGTTTTTT.